This is a list of T cell receptor beta chains from one sample in a study of cytotoxic CD8 clonotypes in ibrutinib-treated CLL. Clones were read by immunoSEQ multiplex PCR, and TCRdb kept only the in-frame ones, dropping some. The sample holds about 160,000 clones, more than 65% seen once. Here the sequenced sample was PBMCs, taken after 12 months of ibrutinib treatment. These TCRs come from a human donor with chronic lymphocytic leukemia. Both conserved end residues are part of each CDR3. The D gene is left open where the match is weak. Clone size is shown for a subset of rows, as once, few, many or a class of expanded clone.

TGTGCCAGCAGCTTCCAGGGGCCCAGGGGGCTGCGGGAGGGGGATACGCAGTATTTT,CASSFQGPRGLREGDTQYF,-,-,TRBV7-2,TRBJ2-3
TGCGCCAGCAGTTTGTATGCGGGGGGTGCTGAAGCTTTCTTT,CASSLYAGGAEAFF,-,few,TRBV5-1,TRBJ1-1
TGTGCCAGCAGCTTGAGTAGAGGGGTGACTCTCTACAATGAGCAGTTCTTC,CASSLSRGVTLYNEQFF,-,-,TRBV7-9,TRBJ2-1
TGTGCCAGCAGCGTAGGGTCCCGACTAGCGGGGGCTGGTGAGCAGTTCTTC,CASSVGSRLAGAGEQFF,TRBD2,-,TRBV9,TRBJ2-1
TGTGCCAGCAGTTTATTGGTCTTTTCCCACGAGCAGTACTTC,CASSLLVFSHEQYF,-,-,TRBV28,TRBJ2-7
TGTGCCAGCAACGGGGGCCCCAAATCCGGGGAGCTGTTTTTT,CASNGGPKSGELFF,-,-,TRBV2,TRBJ2-2
TGTGCCAGCAGCTTGGAGGCAGGGTCAACAGATACGCAGTATTTT,CASSLEAGSTDTQYF,-,few,TRBV5-4,TRBJ2-3
TGTGCCAGTGGGTCGGCCGGTGGCGACGAGCAGTACTTC,CASGSAGGDEQYF,-,-,TRBV19,TRBJ2-7
TGTGCCAGCTCACCACAGGAACTGGGGATGAACACTGAAGCTTTCTTT,CASSPQELGMNTEAFF,-,-,TRBV18,TRBJ1-1
TGTGCCACCAGCAGAGTAGCGGGGGACCAAGAGACCCAGTACTTC,CATSRVAGDQETQYF,TRBD2,-,TRBV15,TRBJ2-5
TGTGCCTGGGCCGACAGGGAAGGGCAGCCCCAGCATTTT,CAWADREGQPQHF,TRBD1,-,TRBV30,TRBJ1-5
TGTGCCAGCAGCTTATACAGGGATATGGTGGGCTACACCTTC,CASSLYRDMVGYTF,-,-,TRBV7-2,TRBJ1-2
TGTGCCAGCAGTCCCATGGCGGTGAACACTGAAGCTTTCTTT,CASSPMAVNTEAFF,-,few,TRBV28,TRBJ1-1
TGCGCCAGCAGCTTCCTCGAGCTTGATACGCAGTATTTT,CASSFLELDTQYF,-,-,TRBV5-1,TRBJ2-3
TGTGCCAGTAAGACTAGCGGGGGGAGAGAGACCCAGTACTTC,CASKTSGGRETQYF,TRBD2,once,TRBV28,TRBJ2-5
TGTGCCAGCAGATCAGGTCTTAATCAGCCCCAGCATTTT,CASRSGLNQPQHF,-,-,TRBV28,TRBJ1-5
TGTGCCAGCAGTTTATTAGGGGTAGTTGGCAATGAGCAGTTCTTC,CASSLLGVVGNEQFF,-,-,TRBV27,TRBJ2-1
TGTGCCAGCAGCAGTCTGGACAGGGGCCTGCATGAGCAGTTCTTC,CASSSLDRGLHEQFF,TRBD1,-,TRBV9,TRBJ2-1
TGTGCCAGCAGCCAAGATCGGGGGTTAGGAGAGACCCAGTACTTC,CASSQDRGLGETQYF,-,-,TRBV4-2,TRBJ2-5
TGTGCCAGCAGCTCCCTTGTTGTCCGGGGGGAAAAACTGTTTTTT,CASSSLVVRGEKLFF,-,-,TRBV7-9,TRBJ1-4
TGTGCCAGCAGCTTACGGGCAGGGGGCGGCTACACCTTC,CASSLRAGGGYTF,TRBD1,-,TRBV7-8,TRBJ1-2
TGCAGCGTTAAGGGACTAGACTACACAGATACGCAGTATTTT,CSVKGLDYTDTQYF,TRBD2,-,TRBV29-1,TRBJ2-3
TGCAGTGCTAACTACCCAGGGACCCAGTACTTC,CSANYPGTQYF,-,-,TRBV20-1,TRBJ2-5
TGTGCCAGCAGTGCGGGACTAGAAAGGCCCAATGAGCAGTTCTTC,CASSAGLERPNEQFF,TRBD2,-,TRBV25-1,TRBJ2-1
TGTGCCAGCAGCTCCAGGGGGGTAGGGCCGGGGGAGACCCAGTACTTC,CASSSRGVGPGETQYF,-,few,TRBV5-4,TRBJ2-5
TGTGCCAGCAGTCGGCCCTCAGGGCCGAGCACTGAAGCTTTCTTT,CASSRPSGPSTEAFF,-,-,TRBV6-5,TRBJ1-1
TGTGCCAGCAGCTTAGAAGTTAACTATGGCTACACCTTC,CASSLEVNYGYTF,-,-,TRBV7-9,TRBJ1-2
TGTGCCTGGAGTGGGGGCGACAGAAGCTCCTACGAGCAGTACTTC,CAWSGGDRSSYEQYF,-,once,TRBV30,TRBJ2-7
TGTGCCAGCAGTTTACCGCCCTCCCCCGACAGGGGGATGAACACTGAAGCTTTCTTT,CASSLPPSPDRGMNTEAFF,TRBD1,-,TRBV27,TRBJ1-1
TGTGCCAGCAGCAACGACAGGGCCCTCTCCTACGAGCAGTACTTC,CASSNDRALSYEQYF,TRBD1,-,TRBV7-9,TRBJ2-7
TGTGCCAGCGGTCTTATACAGGGTGGCAATCAGCCCCAGCATTTT,CASGLIQGGNQPQHF,-,-,TRBV27,TRBJ1-5
TGTGCCAGCAGTTTAATAGGGTCAGATACGCAGTATTTT,CASSLIGSDTQYF,-,-,TRBV28,TRBJ2-3
TGTGCCAGCAGCCCGGGACGGCTACAAGAGACCCAGTACTTC,CASSPGRLQETQYF,-,-,TRBV28,TRBJ2-5
TGCGCCAGCAGCTTTAGGGGACAGGGGAACACCGGGGAGCTGTTTTTT,CASSFRGQGNTGELFF,TRBD1,-,TRBV5-1,TRBJ2-2
TGCGCCAGCAGCCAAGACCGCAGGGCCCCCAATGAGCAGTTCTTC,CASSQDRRAPNEQFF,-,-,TRBV4-3,TRBJ2-1
TGTGCCAGCAGCGGGGCCCGGGGGGGCACAGATACGCAGTATTTT,CASSGARGGTDTQYF,TRBD2,-,TRBV2,TRBJ2-3
TGCGCCAGCAGCTTGGACGCAGGGCAAGAGACCCAGTACTTC,CASSLDAGQETQYF,-,-,TRBV5-1,TRBJ2-5
TGTGCCAGCTCGCTCGGGCAGGGCTACGAGCAGTACTTC,CASSLGQGYEQYF,-,few,TRBV18,TRBJ2-7
TGTGCCAGCAGCTTTAGGGAACAGGGAGAGCTGTTTTTT,CASSFREQGELFF,-,-,TRBV7-8,TRBJ2-2
TGTGCCAGCAGCTTAGCATCTGCCCGAGAGGGTCAGCCCCAGCATTTT,CASSLASAREGQPQHF,-,-,TRBV7-2,TRBJ1-5
TGTGCCAGCAGCTTAGATACCCGCCGGGAGACCCAGTACTTC,CASSLDTRRETQYF,-,few,TRBV11-2,TRBJ2-5
TGTGCCAGCAGCTTGGGGGATGGGTACGAGCAGTACTTC,CASSLGDGYEQYF,-,-,TRBV5-7,TRBJ2-7
TGCGCCAGCAGCTTGGGGGCAAGACAGGGACGCACTGAAGCTTTCTTT,CASSLGARQGRTEAFF,TRBD1,once,TRBV5-1,TRBJ1-1
TGTGCCAGTAGTATAGCCGGGACTAGCGGGAGGAAACAGTTCTTC,CASSIAGTSGRKQFF,TRBD2,-,TRBV19,TRBJ2-1
TGCGCCAGCAGCTTGGACCACAATCAGCCCCAGCATTTT,CASSLDHNQPQHF,-,-,TRBV5-1,TRBJ1-5
TGTGCCAGCAGTTTATTCCTCGGTGAAGTTAGGCAGGGGCGTACCTACGAGCAGTACTTC,CASSLFLGEVRQGRTYEQYF,-,-,TRBV28,TRBJ2-7
TGTGCCAGCAGCACCCTTTCCCATGAGCAGTTCTTC,CASSTLSHEQFF,-,-,TRBV7-2,TRBJ2-1
TGTGCCAGTCACAGGGACTATGGCTACACCTTC,CASHRDYGYTF,-,-,TRBV6-1,TRBJ1-2
TGCGCCAGCAGCCCCGTTGAGGCAGGGGCTCAGCCCCAGCATTTT,CASSPVEAGAQPQHF,-,-,TRBV4-1,TRBJ1-5